This T cell receptor (beta chain) appears in the sequencing data of a study of cytomegalovirus exposure and HLA in healthy donors. Findings and caveats of the study: A cluster of highly shared sequence variants was likely a sequencing artifact. An analysis was carried out at a later point. It showed that HLA-associated TCR beta chains were more clonally expanded than equally common non-associated chains.

As regards this clone: What it recognizes is unknown.

The PCR had 60 Vbeta and 13 Jbeta primers. Using immunoSEQ multiplex PCR, the repertoire was profiled, and TCRdb retains in-frame clones only, with some absent. The data include some 140,000 clones; the top ten clones carry roughly 2%. When sampled, the donors appeared nominally healthy, though they likely had unrecorded immune exposures. With 7 bases clipped from V and 7 bases from J, the junction kept 6 bases outside the gene matches. Germline CDR1 SGHAT, CDR2 FQNNGV. CDR3 length: 14 residues. The sample comprised PBMCs. The sequence derives from a woman aged 60-75 years in good health and CMV-seronegative. The chain is built from TRBV11-2 and TRBJ2-1; 11 bases align to TRBD2. The DNA of the CDR3 is TGTGCCAGCAATCCGGGACTAGCGGTGAATGAGCAGTTCTTC. This gives the protein CASNPGLAVNEQFF. The full variable domain, its missing parts supplied by reference TRBV11-2 and TRBJ2-1, is EAGVAQSPRYKIIEKRQSVAFWCNPISGHATLYWYQQILGQGPKLLIQFQNNGVVDDSQLPKDRFSAERLKGVDSTLKIQPAKLEDSAVYLCASNPGLAVNEQFFGPGTRLTVL.